The present T cell receptor (beta chain) was sequenced within a study of blood T cells in healthy people across ages. A sample-barcoded 5' primer and a J-beta primer mix were used in a second PCR of about 6 to 12 cycles. Each CDR3 protein gets one entry after TCRdb re-called the 5' RACE reads with MiXCR. The sample shows roughly 830,000 distinct CDR3 sequences, roughly 60% of them seen only once. The V gene's germline CDR1 is MDHEN and CDR2 SYDVKM. The CDR3 length is 13 residues. Trimming removed 5 bases at V and 2 bases at J, with 10 bases between. This TCR was recovered from a man younger than 40 in good health. V usage is TRBV28 and J usage is TRBJ2-7; no clear D. The sequenced sample consisted of blood. The CDR3 nucleotides are TGTGCCAGCAGTCCCTCGCAGACCTACGAGCAGTACTTC. This codes for CASSPSQTYEQYF. Supplemented by reference TRBV28 and TRBJ2-7, the full variable domain reads DVKVTQSSRYLVKRTGEKVFLECVQDMDHENMFWYRQDPGLGLRLIYFSYDVKMKEKGDIPEGYSVSREKKERFSLILESASTNQTSMYLCASSPSQTYEQYFGPGTRLTVT.